The 24 T cell receptor beta chains reported below all come from one sample, sequenced in a study of blood T cell repertoires in COVID-19. Sequenced by immunoSEQ multiplex PCR; TCRdb stores in-frame clones only, minus some. Seen here are some 290,000 clones, roughly 89% observed once, and the top ten hold more than 0.85%. The material sequenced was peripheral blood. Receptors originate from a woman in her thirties or forties with COVID-19, enrolled during active disease.

The chain recombines TRBV7-2 with TRBJ2-1; 7 bases are shared with TRBD2. The CDR3 contains 14 residues. With 1 base clipped from V and 6 bases from J, the junction kept 3 bases outside the gene matches. Germline lookup yields CDR1 SGHTA and CDR2 FQGNSA. The CDR3 is CASSLDGGSNEQFF. Written as DNA, the CDR3 is TGTGCCAGCAGCTTAGATGGCGGGAGCAATGAGCAGTTCTTC.

This clone was counted once. The J gene is TRBJ1-5, the V gene TRBV18, with D hard to call. Between the trimmed V and J ends, which lost 2 bases and 6 bases, there was a span of 11 bases. This CDR3 contains 14 residues. Germline V gives CDR1 KGHSH, CDR2 LQKENI. The CDR3 loop is CASSPKEGSQPQHF. The CDR3 DNA sequence: TGTGCCAGCTCACCAAAGGAGGGCAGTCAGCCCCAGCATTTT.

The chain uses TRBV9 and TRBJ2-1, with 10 nucleotides matching TRBD1. The CDR3 sequence is 15 residues long. V trimming: 3 bases; J trimming: 8 bases; junction bases outside the gene matches: 8. Germline V gene sequence: CDR1 SGDLS, CDR2 YYNGEE. The CDR3 spells CASSGGTGDRHEQFF. The CDR3 coding sequence is TGTGCCAGCAGCGGCGGGACAGGGGATAGGCATGAGCAGTTCTTC.

The chain employs TRBV23-1 and TRBJ1-5; no reliable D call. TRBV23-1 is known as an ORF, though its function is uncertain. This CDR3 contains 10 residues. V lost 7 bases to trimming and J lost 4 bases, with 2 bases between them. As DNA, the CDR3 is TGCGCCAGCACTAATCAGCCCCAGCATTTT. It codes for CASTNQPQHF.

Points on this clone: Other nucleotide sequences in the sample specify the same CDR3. The chain joins TRBV9 to TRBJ1-3, with D hard to call. From germline, CDR1 is SGDLS and CDR2 YYNGEE. Trimming stripped 0 bases from V and 0 bases from J, with 4 bases between. The CDR3 covers 14 residues. CDR3 in DNA: TGTGCCAGCAGCGTAGGGAGCTCTGGAAACACCATATATTTT. Amino acids: CASSVGSSGNTIYF.

This clone was found a few times. The chain has TRBV19 and TRBJ1-5; 9 positions match TRBD1. The V gene end was trimmed by 6 bases and the J gene end by 11 bases; junction bases not matched to a gene: 14. The germline V gene has CDR1 LNHDA and CDR2 SQIVND (reference sequence). CDR3 length: 15 amino acids. The CDR3 protein is CASSPLDRGGSAQHF. The CDR3 DNA is TGTGCCAGTAGCCCTCTCGACAGGGGGGGCTCAGCCCAGCATTTT. The entire variable domain, with the rest obtained from reference TRBV19 and TRBJ1-5, is as follows: DGGITQSPKYLFRKEGQNVTLSCEQNLNHDAMYWYRQDPGQGLRLIYYSQIVNDFQKGDIAEGYSVSREKKESFPLTVTSAQKNPTAFYLCASSPLDRGGSAQHFGDGTRLSIL.

The chain joins TRBV5-1 to TRBJ2-7; D remains ambiguous. CDR1 SGHRS and CDR2 YFSETQ come from the germline V gene. V was trimmed by 0 bases and J by 3 bases, leaving 7 bases between them. The CDR3 has 13 amino acids. The CDR3, as DNA: TGCGCCAGCAGCTTGGATCCCCTCTACGAGCAGTACTTC. Its protein is CASSLDPLYEQYF.

This sequence joins TRBV7-9 and TRBJ1-1; 8 bases fit TRBD1. V lost 3 bases to trimming and J lost 6 bases; unmatched junction nucleotides: 6. CDR3 length equals 14 residues. CDR1 and CDR2 from the germline V gene are SEHNR and FQNEAQ (reference sequence). CDR3 sequence reads: CASSFGQGVAEAFF. In nucleotides, the CDR3 is TGTGCCAGCAGCTTTGGACAGGGAGTGGCTGAAGCTTTCTTT.

The chain combines TRBV28 with TRBJ1-2; TRBD1 matches at 11 bases. The germline gives CDR1 MDHEN, CDR2 SYDVKM. CDR3 length: 17 residues. The junction had 8 bases not matched to a gene; V was cut back by 5 bases and J by 0 bases. The CDR3 nucleotides are TGTGCCAGCAGTCTACGGACAGGGGGCAATACTAACTATGGCTACACCTTC. Its translation: CASSLRTGGNTNYGYTF.

This clone was picked up one time. The J gene is TRBJ2-1, the V gene TRBV7-3; TRBD2 matches 9 bases. Germline V gene lookup returns CDR1 SGHTA and CDR2 FQGTGA. This CDR3 region has 15 residues. Trimming cost V 5 bases and J 8 bases; bases outside gene matches: 10. The CDR3 here is CASSPALGLAYEQFF. CDR3 in DNA: TGTGCCAGCAGCCCCGCCCTGGGACTAGCCTATGAGCAGTTCTTC.

This chain joins TRBV7-2 and TRBJ1-4, with D perhaps matching TRBD1 (6 bases). The CDR3 covers 15 residues. Between the trimmed V and J ends, which lost 5 bases and 7 bases, there was a span of 17 bases. In germline, CDR1 is SGHTA, CDR2 FQGNSA. The CDR3 is CASSGSGGRSEKLFF. In nucleotides, the CDR3 is TGTGCCAGCAGCGGCAGTGGGGGCAGGAGTGAAAAACTGTTTTTT.

DNA for the CDR3: TGTGCCAGTAGTATCGGAGGACAGGGAGAAGATGAGCAGTTCTTC. It translates to CASSIGGQGEDEQFF. This chain joins TRBV19 and TRBJ2-1; 8 nucleotides line up with TRBD1. Per the germline V gene, CDR1 is LNHDA and CDR2 is SQIVND (reference sequence). The CDR3 is made up of 15 amino acids. J was trimmed by 8 bases and V by 3 bases; bases with no gene match: 9.

This chain joins TRBV28 and TRBJ1-1; tentative D call: TRBD1 (5 bases). Between the trimmed V and J ends, which lost 8 bases and 5 bases, there was a span of 24 bases. Germline V gene lookup returns CDR1 MDHEN and CDR2 SYDVKM. The CDR3 totals 16 residues. The CDR3, as DNA: TGTGCCAGCTCCATCTGGGCCGGCAGGGATCGGACTGAAGCTTTCTTT. Protein product: CASSIWAGRDRTEAFF.

The rearrangement links TRBV6-2 or TRBV6-3 to TRBJ1-4, with 7 nucleotides matching TRBD1. The CDR3 covers 16 residues. The V segment lost 0 bases and the J segment 8 bases; nucleotides outside the gene matches: 9. Looked up from germline, CDR1 is MNHEY and CDR2 is SVGEGT. CDR3 protein: CASSYSPGTVTEKLFF. The CDR3 DNA sequence: TGTGCCAGCAGTTACTCGCCCGGGACAGTAACCGAAAAACTGTTTTTT.

This rearrangement joins TRBV11-3 to TRBJ2-2, with D tentatively TRBD1 (5 bases). Germline CDR1 reads SGHNT; CDR2 reads YENEEA. V shed 1 base and J shed 2 bases, with 20 bases lying between them. CDR3 length equals 19 residues. CDR3 residues: CASSLVVGPRVANTGELFF. CDR3 nucleotides: TGTGCCAGCAGCTTAGTCGTGGGCCCCAGGGTGGCTAACACCGGGGAGCTGTTTTTT.

This sequence joins TRBV7-2 and TRBJ1-1; D ambiguous. The CDR3 spans 17 residues. Germline assignment: CDR1 SGHTA and CDR2 FQGNSA. Trimming left V 3 bases short and J 0 bases short, with 17 bases between. The CDR3 DNA sequence: TGTGCCAGCAGCTTTAGGGCGGGCAGGCAGATGAACACTGAAGCTTTCTTT. Encoded protein: CASSFRAGRQMNTEAFF.

The chain recombines TRBV30 with TRBJ1-6; 7 positions agree with TRBD1. This CDR3 comprises 13 residues. The germline gives CDR1 GTSNPN, CDR2 SVGIG (reference sequence). V lost 0 bases to trimming and J lost 10 bases; unmatched junction nucleotides: 3. In DNA, the CDR3 is TGTGCCTGGAGTGTACAGGGGAAGTCACCCCTCCACTTT. Translated, it gives CAWSVQGKSPLHF.

This rearrangement joins TRBV6-4 to TRBJ2-3; 9 bases map to TRBD2. V was clipped by 0 bases and J by 5 bases; unmatched bases: 3. Germline CDR1 reads MRHNA; CDR2 reads SNTAGT. This CDR3 spans 15 amino acids. CDR3 sequence: CASSDSAGGVDTQYF. Here the CDR3 DNA reads TGTGCCAGCAGTGACTCGGCGGGAGGGGTAGATACGCAGTATTTT.

The chain uses TRBV11-3 and TRBJ2-5; TRBD1 aligns across 9 bases. The CDR3 has 14 residues. V shed 6 bases and J 5 bases; nucleotides not matched to a gene: 7. The germline V gene has CDR1 SGHNT and CDR2 YENEEA. As DNA, the CDR3 is TGTGCCAGCAGTCGCACAGGGGGCCTCGAGACCCAGTACTTC. Translation: CASSRTGGLETQYF.

This sequence joins TRBV12-3 or TRBV12-4 and TRBJ1-3, with D uncertain. Trimming left V 4 bases short and J 1 base short, with 5 bases between. The CDR3 is 13 residues long. CDR3 in DNA: TGTGCCAGCAGTTGGCGGTCTGGAAACACCATATATTTT. It codes for CASSWRSGNTIYF.

The rearrangement links TRBV19 to TRBJ2-4, with a possible D match to TRBD2 (5 bases). Trimming shortened V by 2 bases and J by 0 bases, and 14 bases separated the two germline ends. CDR3 size: 17 residues. CDR1 and CDR2 from the germline V gene are LNHDA and SQIVND (reference sequence). DNA of the CDR3: TGTGCCAGTAGTATACGGCACGGGGAGTTAGCCAAAAACATTCAGTACTTC. It is translated as CASSIRHGELAKNIQYF.

This clone was seen a few times. The V and J genes are TRBV5-1 and TRBJ2-2, with TRBD1 identical over 9 bases. V lost 4 bases and J lost 6; bases outside the gene matches: 4. CDR3 length: 14 residues. Germline V CDR1 and CDR2: SGHRS, YFSETQ. CDR3 DNA: TGCGCCAGCAGCCCGGGACAGGGTGCCGGGGAGCTGTTTTTT. This encodes CASSPGQGAGELFF. Full variable domain (remainder filled in from reference TRBV5-1 and TRBJ2-2): KAGVTQTPRYLIKTRGQQVTLSCSPISGHRSVSWYQQTPGQGLQFLFEYFSETQRNKGNFPGRFSGRQFSNSRSEMNVSTLELGDSALYLCASSPGQGAGELFFGEGSRLTVL.

The rearrangement uses TRBV27 and TRBJ2-7; TRBD1 matches at 7 bases. The CDR3 runs to 15 residues. Germline assignment: CDR1 MNHEY and CDR2 SMNVEV (reference sequence). The V segment lost 6 bases and the J segment 2 bases; nucleotides outside the gene matches: 10. DNA of the CDR3: TGTGCCAGCAGCCGAGGGGGCTCACTCACCTACGAGCAGTACTTC. This translates into CASSRGGSLTYEQYF.

The rearrangement links TRBV5-6 to TRBJ2-7, with TRBD2 matching over 7 bases. In germline, CDR1 is SGHDT, CDR2 YYEEEE. The V segment lost 6 bases and the J segment 7 bases; nucleotides outside the gene matches: 16. The CDR3 covers 15 residues. The DNA for the CDR3 is TGTGCCAGCATCCTTTCGGGGGGACTCTTACGAGAGCAGTACTTC. Protein product: CASILSGGLLREQYF. The whole variable domain, filled in from reference TRBV5-6 and TRBJ2-7, reads DAGVTQSPTHLIKTRGQQVTLRCSPKSGHDTVSWYQQALGQGPQFIFQYYEEEERQRGNFPDRFSGHQFPNYSSELNVNALLLGDSALYLCASILSGGLLREQYFGPGTRLTVT.